Listed here are 22 T cell receptor beta chains from one sample, sequenced in a study of tissue T cells after allogeneic stem cell transplantation. Time point described: mouse harvest day 7 after allogeneic transplant. The graft held 10^6 splenic CD5+ T cells and 10^7 T-cell-depleted bone marrow cells. The repertoire was sequenced with immunoSEQ multiplex PCR; TCRdb's copy has only in-frame clones and lacks some. This sample yields some 7,600 clones, of which roughly half are seen a single time; 10% to 15% belongs to the top ten. Sequenced input: lymph node tissue. These receptors all come from a female BALB/c mouse given C57BL/6 T cells with graft-versus-host disease after an allogeneic hematopoietic cell transplant.

This clone was counted between two and nine times. Genes and germline come from the mouse. The sequenced fragment ends 1 residue before the CDR3 boundary, so the rest is inferred from the germline J gene. This sequence joins TRBV4 and TRBJ1-1; the D is unclear. Germline V gene sequence: CDR1 LGHDT, CDR2 YNNKQL (reference sequence). The V and J ends lost 7 bases and 4 bases respectively, with 10 bases between them. The CDR3 spans 12 residues. CDR3 DNA (partial): TGTGCCAGCAACCCCCCAGGCACAGAAGTCTTC. Its protein product is CASNPPGTEVF. The full CDR3 is CASNPPGTEVFF.

A note on this clone: The listed genes are named as in mouse. Read sequence stops 1 residue before the CDR3 end, and the germline J gene provides the missing end. The genes are TRBV3 and TRBJ2-7, with D uncertain. Germline-derived CDR1 and CDR2 are SNHLY and FYNGKV (reference sequence). The ends were cut back, 1 base at V and 4 bases at J, with 5 bases in the middle. The CDR3 sequence is 12 residues long. The sequenced CDR3 bases are TGTGCCAGCAGCTTAGAACTGTATGAACAGTAC. Its protein product is CASSLELYEQY. The CDR3 in its entirety is CASSLELYEQYF.

As concerns this clone: The gene symbols are mouse symbols. The CDR3 goes on 1 residue after the read ends, and that part is filled in from the germline J gene. The chain recombines TRBV13-2 with TRBJ1-1; 8 bases are a match to TRBD1. The germline V gene has CDR1 NNHNN and CDR2 SYGAGS (reference sequence). V was pared by 2 bases and J by 0 bases, with 3 bases of the junction left unmatched. This CDR3 contains 15 residues. The CDR3 region is CASGEDRGPNTEVFF. CDR3 DNA, as far as it was read: TGTGCCAGCGGTGAAGACAGGGGTCCAAACACAGAAGTCTTC.

With regard to this clone: The germline and genes are mouse ones. The CDR3 end is not reached by the read, which stops 1 residue before it; the germline J gene fills it in. The chain couples TRBV16 to TRBJ1-5; D not resolved. V lost 0 bases to trimming and J lost 0 bases, with 3 bases between them. CDR1 and CDR2 (germline): SGHSA, FRNQAP. The CDR3 consists of 14 residues. This CDR3 is CASSLDHNNQAPLF. Incomplete CDR3 DNA: TGTGCAAGCAGCTTAGACCATAACAACCAGGCTCCGCTT.

A word on this clone: The germline and genes are mouse ones. The read finishes 1 residue shy of the CDR3 end, and the germline J gene is used to complete it. The chain uses TRBV15 and TRBJ2-4; D not resolved. The V and J ends lost 1 base and 1 base respectively, with 3 bases between them. CDR1 SGHND and CDR2 FRSKSL come from the germline V gene. This CDR3 has 13 amino acids. The CDR3 region is CASSLGGQNTLYF. Incomplete CDR3 DNA: TGTGCCAGCAGTTTAGGGGGTCAAAACACCTTGTAC.

A note on this clone: Mouse germline and gene names are used. The CDR3 end falls 1 residue outside the read, so it is completed with the germline J gene. The chain couples TRBV19 to TRBJ1-1; D gene uncertain. From germline, CDR1 is FNHDT and CDR2 SITEND (reference sequence). The V gene lost 2 bases and the J gene lost 0 bases, with 2 bases spanning the gap. This CDR3 has 12 residues. CDR3 protein: CASSIANTEVFF. The CDR3 bases that were read are TGTGCCAGCAGTATTGCAAACACAGAAGTCTTC.

A note on this clone: The gene names here belong to mouse. The CDR3 end lies 1 residue beyond the end of the read and is filled in from the germline J gene. The chain is built from TRBV26 and TRBJ2-5; 7 bases map to TRBD1. Germline CDR1 KGHPV, CDR2 FQNQEV (reference sequence). The CDR3 covers 14 residues. Losses at the gene ends were 2 bases for V and 3 bases for J; bases not matched to a gene: 2. CDR3 loop: CASSLPRGQDTQYF. The part of the CDR3 DNA that was read is TGTGCCAGCAGTCTGCCCAGGGGGCAAGACACCCAGTAC.

This clone was found a few times. Mouse gene names and germline throughout. The sequenced part of the CDR3 DNA is TGTGCCAGCAGCCGCCGCGGGACAGGGCCCAACGAAAGATTATTT. It yields the protein CASSRRGTGPNERLF. The CDR3 in its entirety is CASSRRGTGPNERLFF. This sequence joins TRBV3 and TRBJ1-4, with TRBD1 matching 9 bases. The observed sequence ends 1 residue before the CDR3 terminus, with the missing tail filled in from the germline J gene. CDR3 length equals 16 residues. CDR1 and CDR2 (germline): SNHLY, FYNGKV (reference sequence). Germline trimming cut 5 bases from V and 3 bases from J; bases unmatched to any gene: 7.

This clone came up once. The gene symbols are mouse symbols. The read halts 1 residue ahead of the CDR3 end, with the missing end drawn from the germline J gene. J is TRBJ1-1 and V is TRBV15; the D is unclear. With 1 base removed from V and 0 bases from J, the gap between germline ends came to 3 bases. CDR3 size: 13 residues. Germline V lookup: CDR1 SGHND, CDR2 FRSKSL. CDR3 amino acids: CASSLGANTEVFF. The CDR3 DNA, read in part, is TGTGCCAGCAGTTTAGGGGCAAACACAGAAGTCTTC. The variable domain in full, with the rest retrieved from reference TRBV15 and TRBJ1-1, is DAGVTQTPRHEVAEKGQTIILKCEPVSGHNDLFWYRQTKIQGLELLSYFRSKSLMEDGGAFKDRFKAEMLNSSFSTLKIQPTEPKDSAVYLCASSLGANTEVFFGKGTRLTVV.

This clone was counted a few times. Mouse gene names apply. The read gets to within 1 residue of the CDR3 end, and the germline J gene fills in the rest. V is TRBV23 and J is TRBJ2-2. The germline CDR1 and CDR2 sequences are KGHTA and FQNQQP. The CDR3 has 15 residues. The CDR3 is CSSSQSRGGTGQLYF. CDR3 DNA, as far as it was read: TGCTCCAGCAGTCAATCGAGAGGGGGGACCGGGCAGCTCTAC.

A remark on this clone: Genes and germline come from the mouse. The read finishes 1 residue shy of the CDR3 end, and the germline J gene is used to complete it. The rearrangement joins TRBV5 to TRBJ1-1; D unresolved. Trimming removed 0 bases from V and 1 base from J, with 3 bases in between. Per germline, CDR1 LGHNA and CDR2 YNLKQL (reference sequence). The CDR3 extends over 13 amino acids. CDR3 bases read: TGTGCCAGCAGCCAAGACAAAAACACAGAAGTCTTC. This encodes CASSQDKNTEVF. The CDR3 reads in full as CASSQDKNTEVFF.

In regard to this clone: The gene names given are mouse names. The CDR3 end is not reached by the read, which stops 1 residue before it; the germline J gene fills it in. The chain couples TRBV23 to TRBJ2-1; the D segment call TRBD1 is taken from the table without a DNA check. Per germline, CDR1 KGHTA and CDR2 FQNQQP. The CDR3 has 13 amino acids. CDR3 bases read: TGCTCCAGCAGTCCGGGACAGCATGCTGAGCAGTTC. Residues: CSSSPGQHAEQF. The full CDR3 protein is CSSSPGQHAEQFF.

Points on this clone: Mouse gene names and germline throughout. The read halts 1 residue ahead of the CDR3 end, with the missing end drawn from the germline J gene. The chain carries TRBV26 and TRBJ2-4; D gene unclear. CDR3 length: 13 amino acids. The germline gives CDR1 KGHPV, CDR2 FQNQEV (reference sequence). V lost 4 bases and J lost 0, with 5 bases in between. Partial CDR3 DNA: TGTGCCAGCAGTCCCATTAGTCAAAACACCTTGTAC. Translation: CASSPISQNTLY. The entire CDR3 protein reads CASSPISQNTLYF. Complete variable domain (other parts from reference TRBV26 and TRBJ2-4): NSKVIQTPRYLVKGQGQKAKMRCIPEKGHPVVFWYQQNKNNEFKFLINFQNQEVLQQIDMTEKRFSAECPSNSPCSLEIQSSEAGDSALYLCASSPISQNTLYFGAGTRLSVL.

This clone showed up just once. Gene names refer to mouse genes. From the germline J gene comes the end of the CDR3, since the read stops 1 residue before it. The V and J genes are TRBV12-2 and TRBJ2-3, with 10 bases that match TRBD1. The CDR3 is 15 residues long. J was trimmed by 1 base and V by 1 base; bases with no gene match: 1. Germline CDR1 is SGHLS and CDR2 is HYDKME. The sequenced CDR3 bases are TGTGCCAGCTCTCTGGGGACAGGGGGTGCAGAAACGCTGTAT. It yields the protein CASSLGTGGAETLY. The CDR3, in full, reads CASSLGTGGAETLYF.

This clone was seen more than once but under ten times. Here the gene names and germline are mouse. From the germline J gene comes the end of the CDR3, since the read stops 1 residue before it. The J gene is TRBJ2-5, the V gene TRBV23; the D call in the table, TRBD1, was not verified against the DNA. This CDR3 comprises 15 residues. Germline assignment: CDR1 KGHTA and CDR2 FQNQQP. CDR3 sequence reads: CSSRRTGGRQDTQYF. Incomplete CDR3 DNA: TGCTCCAGCAGACGGACAGGGGGCAGGCAAGACACCCAGTAC. Drawing the rest from reference TRBV23 and TRBJ2-5, the complete variable domain is DAAVTQKPRYLIKMKGQEAEMKCIPEKGHTAVFWYQQKQSKELKFLIYFQNQQPLDQIDMVKERFSAVCPSSSLCSLGIRTCEAEDSALYLCSSRRTGGRQDTQYFGPGTRLLVL.

Concerning this clone itself: Germline and genes here are mouse. From the germline J gene comes the end of the CDR3, since the read stops 1 residue before it. V and J are TRBV16 and TRBJ2-1; 14 nucleotides match TRBD2. CDR1 and CDR2 (germline): SGHSA, FRNQAP. Trimming removed 5 bases from V and 7 bases from J; junction bases left unmatched: 4. This CDR3 is 15 amino acids long. The part of the CDR3 DNA that was read is TGTGCAAGCAGCAGGGACTGGGGGGGCCGGGCTGAGCAGTTC. Protein product: CASSRDWGGRAEQF. From start to end, the CDR3 is CASSRDWGGRAEQFF.

Remarks on this clone: Any gene name here is a mouse gene name. The CDR3 end falls 1 residue outside the read, so it is completed with the germline J gene. The chain couples TRBV13-2 to TRBJ2-4; 7 bases agree with TRBD2. Germline-derived CDR1 and CDR2 are NNHNN and SYGAGS (reference sequence). The CDR3 length is 16 residues. J was trimmed by 0 bases and V by 1 base; bases with no gene match: 5. CDR3 DNA (partial): TGTGCCAGCGGTGATTCACTGGGGATTAGTCAAAACACCTTGTAC. As protein: CASGDSLGISQNTLY. The whole CDR3 is CASGDSLGISQNTLYF.

With respect to this clone: Genes here carry mouse names. The CDR3 is cut off 1 residue early in the read; its end comes from the germline J gene. The chain employs TRBV26 and TRBJ1-3, with D perhaps matching TRBD1 (5 bases). CDR1 and CDR2 (germline): KGHPV, FQNQEV (reference sequence). The CDR3 runs to 14 residues. V lost 4 bases, J lost 3 bases, and 10 bases lay in between. CDR3 protein: CASSPPGGGNTLYF. The sequenced part of the CDR3 DNA is TGTGCCAGCAGTCCCCCCGGGGGTGGAAATACGCTCTAT.

Comment on this clone: Here the gene names and germline are mouse. The read gets to within 1 residue of the CDR3 end, and the germline J gene fills in the rest. The chain recombines TRBV3 with TRBJ1-4; 10 nucleotides line up with TRBD1. The CDR3 is 15 residues long. Germline V gives CDR1 SNHLY, CDR2 FYNGKV (reference sequence). V lost 5 bases, J lost 4 bases, and 4 bases stayed unmatched. CDR3 bases read: TGTGCCAGCAGCCTAGGACAGGGGGGCAACGAAAGATTATTT. Its translation: CASSLGQGGNERLF. The CDR3 reads in full as CASSLGQGGNERLFF.

The table lists this clone with a few counts. Mouse germline and gene names are used. The read ends 1 residue early relative to the CDR3; the germline J gene fills the gap. The V gene is TRBV20, the J gene TRBJ2-1, with a tentative D call TRBD1 (6 bases). The CDR3 has 15 residues. V dropped 0 bases and J dropped 4 bases, with 13 bases sitting between them. Looked up from germline, CDR1 is GFQATS and CDR2 is STVNSAI. The covered CDR3 bases are TGTGGTGCTAGGGATCCTCGCAGGGGTTATGCTGAGCAGTTC. Residues: CGARDPRRGYAEQF. The CDR3 reads in full as CGARDPRRGYAEQFF.

In this sample, this clone is large. Genes here carry mouse names. The sequence runs out 1 residue before the end of the CDR3; the remainder is reconstructed from the germline J gene. The chain joins TRBV4 to TRBJ1-4; 8 nucleotides agree with TRBD1. This CDR3 is built from 14 residues. J was trimmed by 3 bases and V by 5 bases; bases with no gene match: 2. Germline V gives CDR1 LGHDT, CDR2 YNNKQL (reference sequence). CDR3 DNA, as far as it was read: TGTGCCAGCAGCCTGACAGGGGCCAACGAAAGATTATTT. It is translated as CASSLTGANERLF. The CDR3 as a whole reads CASSLTGANERLFF.

This clone appeared a single time. The genes and germline here are from mouse. The CDR3 sequence: CASSELGAYAEQFF. CDR3 DNA, as far as it was read: TGTGCCAGCAGTGAGCTGGGAGCGTATGCTGAGCAGTTC. V is TRBV13-3 and J is TRBJ2-1; possible D gene TRBD2, 5 bases. The read finishes 1 residue shy of the CDR3 end, and the germline J gene is used to complete it. This CDR3 is 14 amino acids long. Germline-derived CDR1 and CDR2 are NNHDY and SYVADS. The V end was cut by 2 bases, the J end by 4 bases, with 10 bases between.